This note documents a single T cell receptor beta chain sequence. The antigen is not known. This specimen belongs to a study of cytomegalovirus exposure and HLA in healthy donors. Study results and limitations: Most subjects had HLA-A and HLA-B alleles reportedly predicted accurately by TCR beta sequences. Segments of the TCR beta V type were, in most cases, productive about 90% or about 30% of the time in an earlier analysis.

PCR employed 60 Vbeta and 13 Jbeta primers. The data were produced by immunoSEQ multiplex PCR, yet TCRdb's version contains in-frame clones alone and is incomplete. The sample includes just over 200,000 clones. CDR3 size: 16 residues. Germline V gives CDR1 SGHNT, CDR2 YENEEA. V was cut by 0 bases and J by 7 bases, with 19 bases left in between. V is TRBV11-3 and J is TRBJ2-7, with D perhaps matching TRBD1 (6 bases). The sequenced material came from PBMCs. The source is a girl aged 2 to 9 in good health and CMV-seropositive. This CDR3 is CASSLEGDITKEEQYF. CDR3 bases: TGTGCCAGCAGCTTAGAAGGGGACATAACCAAAGAGGAGCAGTACTTC.